The sequence of this T cell receptor (beta chain) was determined in a study of control samples from healthy donors and cancer patients. This CDR3 comprises 14 residues. Germline CDR1 and CDR2: SGHDN and FVKESK. V gave up 4 bases and J gave up 4 bases, with 12 bases separating them. TCRdb's copy holds only in-frame clones and misses some; the assay was immunoSEQ multiplex PCR. The top ten hold 13% of the sample, which has hundreds of thousands of clones, over 75% seen once. Sequenced material: PBMCs. The chain joins TRBV14 to TRBJ2-3; D is uncertain. The TCR originated in a woman aged 55 to 70 with lung cancer. This chain's CDR3 is CASSLRRVSDTQYF. In nucleotides, the CDR3 is TGTGCCAGCAGCCTAAGGCGCGTATCAGATACGCAGTATTTT.